Detailed here is one TCR beta chain. The target antigen is unknown. Sequenced by immunoSEQ multiplex PCR; TCRdb stores in-frame clones only, minus some. The sample carries 20,000 to 30,000 clones, more than 65% recorded once. The data originate from a study of CD4 T cells in relation to SARS-CoV-2 and coronaviruses. Study-level information: PBMCs were cultured with antigen for roughly 11 days before TCR beta sequencing. The study, taken as a whole, reports: Compared with monoreactive clones, crossreactive clones showed significantly weaker SARS-CoV-2 expansion.

The germline V gene encodes CDR1 ENHRY and CDR2 SYGVKD. Trimming removed 3 bases from V and 3 bases from J, with 6 bases in between. The CDR3 runs to 12 residues. The unexposed donors gave CD4+ T cells in about 2010-2018, prior to COVID-19. After about 10 days of culture, CD4+ T cells were isolated. The V gene is TRBV10-3, the J gene TRBJ2-7; tentatively, D is TRBD1 (6 bases). This TCR was sampled from a human donor in good health. The sample was CD4+ T cells from PBMCs, cultured in vitro. For the CDR3, the DNA is TGTGCCATCAGTGACAGGGGCTACGAGCAGTACTTC. Amino acids: CAISDRGYEQYF.